What follows is one TCR beta chain and its context. The antigen is undetermined. Trimming shortened V by 2 bases and J by 0 bases, and 11 bases separated the two germline ends. Germline CDR1 and CDR2: MNHEY and SMNVEV (reference sequence). This CDR3 has 16 residues. The sample is drawn from a study of cytomegalovirus exposure and HLA in healthy donors. Notes on the study in general: Reported performance of the classifier showed diagnosis of cytomegalovirus status with high specificity and sensitivity.

TCRdb's copy holds only in-frame clones and misses some; the assay was immunoSEQ multiplex PCR. Here the sample spans about 49,000 clones, 85% to 95% being singletons. Source material: PBMCs. V usage is TRBV27 and J usage is TRBJ2-1, with D possibly TRBD2 on 6 matching bases. The clonotype originates from a woman aged 18 to 35 in good health and CMV-seropositive. DNA for the CDR3: TGTGCCAGCAGTTTAAATGGCGGGGCCTCCTACAATGAGCAGTTCTTC. Translated, it gives CASSLNGGASYNEQFF.